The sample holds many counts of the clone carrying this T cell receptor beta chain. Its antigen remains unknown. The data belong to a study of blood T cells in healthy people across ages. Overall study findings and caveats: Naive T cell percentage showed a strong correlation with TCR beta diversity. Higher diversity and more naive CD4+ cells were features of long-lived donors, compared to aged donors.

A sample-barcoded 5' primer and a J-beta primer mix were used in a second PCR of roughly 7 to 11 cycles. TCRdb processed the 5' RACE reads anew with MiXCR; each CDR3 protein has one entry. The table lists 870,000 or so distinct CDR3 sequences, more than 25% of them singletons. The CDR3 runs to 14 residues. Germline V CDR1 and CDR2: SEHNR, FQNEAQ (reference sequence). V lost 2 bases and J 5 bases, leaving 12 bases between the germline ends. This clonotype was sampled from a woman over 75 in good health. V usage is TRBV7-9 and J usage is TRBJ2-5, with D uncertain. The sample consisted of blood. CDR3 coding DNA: TGTGCCAGCAGCTTACCCTCTTCGCGTGAGACCCAGTACTTC. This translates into CASSLPSSRETQYF.